This record covers a single T cell receptor (beta chain). The protocol was immunoSEQ multiplex PCR, while the TCRdb copy is restricted to in-frame clones and leaves out a portion. This sample has about 130,000 clones, with over 75% found just once. This specimen comes from a study of blood T cell repertoires in COVID-19. After removal of 3 bases from V and 6 bases from J, the junction contained 3 bases not matched to a gene. This CDR3 spans 14 amino acids. In germline, CDR1 is SGHTA, CDR2 FQGNSA. This TCR derives from an elderly man with active or convalescent COVID-19. V is TRBV7-2 and J is TRBJ1-2; 11 nucleotides align to TRBD1. Source material: peripheral blood. CDR3 in amino acids: CASSFSGQGDGYTF. CDR3 nucleotides: TGTGCCAGCAGCTTTTCGGGACAGGGGGATGGCTACACCTTC. Full variable domain (outside the CDR3, taken from reference TRBV7-2 and TRBJ1-2): GAGVSQSPSNKVTEKGKDVELRCDPISGHTALYWYRQSLGQGLEFLIYFQGNSAPDKSGLPSDRFSAERTGGSVSTLTIQRTQQEDSAVYLCASSFSGQGDGYTFGSGTRLTVV.